This entry lists 19 T cell receptor beta chains sequenced from one sample in a study of CD8 T cells in Susac syndrome (dated by TCRdb to about 2019). Library preparation employed the immunoSEQ multiplex PCR assay. RNA was extracted using the RNeasy kit, and about 0.45 to 1 microgram was reverse transcribed with random hexamers. TCRdb trimmed the raw reads at Q25, called clones with MiXCR and kept productive beta chains. Rows are unified per CDR3 protein, each entry keeping the most common DNA and genes. Recorded for this sample are 70,000 to 75,000 distinct CDR3 sequences; roughly 93% of them occurred a single time. In total, the top ten clones hold roughly 0.16% of the sample. The material sequenced was CD4+ T cells from PBMCs. The receptors shown here come from a human donor with Susac syndrome.

This sequence joins TRBV10-3 and TRBJ1-5, with D tentatively TRBD1 (5 bases). This CDR3 has 17 amino acids. Germline V gene sequence: CDR1 ENHRY, CDR2 SYGVKD. The ends were cut back, 2 bases at V and 2 bases at J, with 16 bases in the middle. Here the CDR3 reads CAISEPRQGLGNQPQHF. The CDR3 DNA reads as TGTGCCATCAGTGAGCCGAGGCAGGGATTGGGCAATCAGCCCCAGCATTTT.

This clonotype was picked up one time. This sequence joins TRBV18 and TRBJ1-4; D not resolved. The length of the CDR3 is 14 residues. Trimming pared 0 bases from V and 3 bases from J, leaving 5 bases between. Germline V gives CDR1 KGHSH, CDR2 LQKENI. The CDR3: CASSPPISNEKLFF. The CDR3 DNA is TGTGCCAGCTCACCACCTATTTCTAATGAAAAACTGTTTTTT. Based on the CDR3 plus reference TRBV18 and TRBJ1-4, the full variable domain is NAGVMQNPRHLVRRRGQEARLRCSPMKGHSHVYWYRQLPEEGLKFMVYLQKENIIDESGMPKERFSAEFPKEGPSILRIQQVVRGDSAAYFCASSPPISNEKLFFGSGTQLSVL.

This chain joins TRBV30 and TRBJ1-2; D is possibly TRBD1 (5 bases). Germline lookup yields CDR1 GTSNPN and CDR2 SVGIG (reference sequence). The CDR3 is made up of 14 amino acids. V was clipped by 1 base and J by 4 bases, with 13 bases between them. The CDR3 is CAWSAGLAGYGYTF. The CDR3 region has the DNA TGTGCCTGGAGTGCGGGACTAGCGGGCTATGGCTACACCTTC.

Only one count was recorded for this clonotype. The chain carries TRBV3-1 and TRBJ1-1; D remains ambiguous. The CDR3 runs 14 residues. Trimming took 4 bases from V and 5 from J, leaving 14 bases between them. Germline CDR1 is LGHDT and CDR2 is YNNKEL (reference sequence). Here the CDR3 DNA reads TGTGCCAGCAGCCCGGCAGGTGAGAAGACTGAAGCTTTCTTT. It translates to CASSPAGEKTEAFF.

This chain uses TRBV11-2 with TRBJ2-5; TRBD1 matches at 7 bases. Per the germline V gene, CDR1 is SGHAT and CDR2 is FQNNGV. The CDR3 contains 14 residues. V was clipped by 5 bases and J by 3 bases; unmatched bases: 6. For the CDR3, the DNA is TGTGCCAGCAGCATGACAGGGTTAGAAGAGACCCAGTACTTC. It codes for CASSMTGLEETQYF.

The rearrangement links TRBV11-3 to TRBJ1-2; maybe TRBD1 (5 bases). The CDR3 sequence is 14 residues long. The V end lost 0 bases, the J end lost 12 bases, and 17 bases lay between the germline ends. The germline gives CDR1 SGHNT, CDR2 YENEEA. The CDR3 DNA follows: TGTGCCAGCAGCTTAGAGGGGGACTCATATGGGGACACCTTC. Its translation: CASSLEGDSYGDTF. Full variable domain (remainder filled in from reference TRBV11-3 and TRBJ1-2): EAGVVQSPRYKIIEKKQPVAFWCNPISGHNTLYWYLQNLGQGPELLIRYENEEAVDDSQLPKDRFSAERLKGVDSTLKIQPAELGDSAVYLCASSLEGDSYGDTFGSGTRLTVV.

CDR3 sequence reads: CAWSAFLLGQATKNEQFF. The CDR3 nucleotides are TGTGCCTGGAGTGCCTTCCTGCTGGGACAGGCCACTAAGAATGAGCAGTTCTTC. This chain links TRBV30 with TRBJ2-1; 8 bases agree with TRBD1. This CDR3 has 18 amino acids. Germline CDR1 reads GTSNPN; CDR2 reads SVGIG (reference sequence). Unmatched junction bases numbered 18, after V lost 1 base and J lost 7 bases.

This chain joins TRBV24-1 and TRBJ2-1; D might be TRBD1 or TRBD2, each matching 6 bases. V lost 4 bases to trimming and J lost 3 bases, with 21 bases between them. Germline CDR1 and CDR2: KGHDR and SFDVKD. This CDR3 comprises 18 residues. Here the CDR3 DNA reads TGTGCCACCAGTGACGGCCGGCGGGGCAGGGGAGGCTACAATGAGCAGTTCTTC. Translated: CATSDGRRGRGGYNEQFF.

The chain is built from TRBV3-1 and TRBJ1-1; tentative D call: TRBD1 (6 bases). Germline V gives CDR1 LGHDT, CDR2 YNNKEL (reference sequence). This CDR3 has 16 amino acids. Trimming removed 1 base at V and 1 base at J, with 13 bases between. CDR3 DNA: TGTGCCAGCAGCCAAGTGGGGGGCCGGGGGAACACTGAAGCTTTCTTT. Amino acid sequence: CASSQVGGRGNTEAFF.

The DNA for the CDR3 is TGCAGTGCTAGAGAGACGGGGGGCTTCTTATACAATGAGCAGTTCTTC. Translated: CSARETGGFLYNEQFF. This rearrangement joins TRBV20-1 to TRBJ2-1, with TRBD2 as a possible D gene (7 bases). Germline V CDR1 and CDR2: DFQATT, SNEGSKA (reference sequence). CDR3 length equals 16 residues. Between the trimmed V and J ends, which lost 0 bases and 4 bases, there was a span of 16 bases.

The chain uses TRBV6-2 or TRBV6-3 and TRBJ2-7, with D perhaps TRBD1 (6 bases). V was trimmed by 7 bases and J by 3 bases, leaving 16 bases between them. The CDR3 is 14 residues long. CDR1 is MNHEY and CDR2 is SVGEGT in the germline V gene. The CDR3 nucleotides are TGTGCCAGCAAGGGGGACGACTACAACTACGAGCAGTACTTC. It codes for CASKGDDYNYEQYF.

The chain combines TRBV7-2 with TRBJ2-3; no firm D call. The V end lost 5 bases, the J end lost 5 bases, and 11 bases lay between the germline ends. This CDR3 comprises 13 residues. Looked up from germline, CDR1 is SGHTA and CDR2 is FQGNSA. CDR3 region: CASSPPPRDTQYF. The CDR3 bases are TGTGCCAGCAGCCCACCCCCCAGAGATACGCAGTATTTT.

V usage is TRBV20-1 and J usage is TRBJ2-3, with 8 bases fitting TRBD1. With 5 bases clipped from V and 3 bases from J, the junction kept 4 bases outside the gene matches. Germline CDR1 and CDR2: DFQATT and SNEGSKA (reference sequence). This CDR3 has 13 residues. CDR3 sequence reads: CSARTGTTDTQYF. The CDR3 DNA reads as TGCAGTGCTCGGACAGGGACTACAGATACGCAGTATTTT.

This chain uses TRBV6-2 or TRBV6-3 with TRBJ2-1; TRBD1 matches at 8 bases. The V segment lost 4 bases and the J segment 7 bases; nucleotides outside the gene matches: 12. This CDR3 has 16 residues. Germline V gene data show CDR1 as MNHEY and CDR2 as SVGEGT. Here the CDR3 reads CASSSADRVVRNEQFF. The CDR3 DNA sequence: TGTGCCAGCAGTTCCGCGGACAGGGTAGTTAGGAATGAGCAGTTCTTC.

V and J are TRBV29-1 and TRBJ2-3, with a tentative D call TRBD1 (5 bases). The V and J ends lost 8 bases and 2 bases respectively, with 14 bases between them. The CDR3 spans 13 residues. Germline loops: CDR1 SQVTM, CDR2 ANQGSEA. The CDR3 loop is CSLRKTVTDTQYF. The CDR3 DNA is TGCAGCCTTAGGAAGACAGTCACAGATACGCAGTATTTT.

The rearrangement joins TRBV27 to TRBJ1-1; TRBD1 matches 11 bases. CDR3 size: 14 residues. V trimming: 5 bases; J trimming: 4 bases; junction bases outside the gene matches: 3. Germline CDR1 and CDR2: MNHEY and SMNVEV (reference sequence). The CDR3 region has the DNA TGTGCCAGCAGTGCCGGGACAGGGGGCACTGAAGCTTTCTTT. It yields the protein CASSAGTGGTEAFF.

This clonotype appeared a single time. The chain joins TRBV2 to TRBJ2-7; 10 bases fit TRBD1. The length of the CDR3 is 14 residues. Germline-derived CDR1 and CDR2 are SNHLY and FYNNEI. The J segment lost 2 bases and the V segment lost 6 bases, leaving 4 bases of the junction unmatched. The CDR3 sequence: CASSAGTGAYEQYF. CDR3 sequence (DNA): TGTGCCAGCAGCGCCGGGACAGGGGCCTACGAGCAGTACTTC.

This chain joins TRBV7-2 and TRBJ1-5; D unresolved. V was clipped by 1 base and J by 6 bases, with 13 bases between them. This CDR3 has 15 amino acids. The germline V gene encodes CDR1 SGHTA and CDR2 FQGNSA. CDR3 in amino acids: CASSLDRVAAQPQHF. The CDR3 DNA reads TGTGCCAGCAGCTTAGATCGGGTCGCCGCTCAGCCCCAGCATTTT.

V is TRBV24-1 and J is TRBJ2-3; 8 nucleotides agree with TRBD2. The CDR3 extends over 14 amino acids. The V and J ends lost 8 bases and 3 bases, in that order; junction bases with no gene match: 6. CDR1 and CDR2 from the germline V gene are KGHDR and SFDVKD. CDR3 bases: TGTGCCACCAACTCGGGACTAGGAACAGATACGCAGTATTTT. Protein sequence: CATNSGLGTDTQYF.